Presented here are 5 T cell receptor beta chains from one specimen sequenced in a study of immune characterization of retroperitoneal liposarcoma. TCRdb independently ran MiXCR on the PCR reads; one entry per CDR3 protein. Here the sample spans roughly 11,000 distinct CDR3 sequences, 40% to 55% being singletons. Sequenced material: tumor tissue. These TCRs come from a female donor with retroperitoneal liposarcoma.

The CDR3 sequence: CASSLSGYGTNSPLHF. In DNA, the CDR3 is TGTGCCAGCAGTTTAAGCGGGTACGGGACAAATTCACCCCTCCACTTT. V gene TRBV28 combines with J gene TRBJ1-6, with a possible D match to TRBD1 (6 bases). Trimming stripped 2 bases from V and 7 bases from J, with 15 bases between. The V gene's germline CDR1 is MDHEN and CDR2 SYDVKM. CDR3 length equals 16 residues.

The chain carries TRBV27 and TRBJ2-1; 10 nucleotides agree with TRBD2. The J call may be mistaken, given a closer DNA end match to TRBJ2-5. The CDR3 extends over 16 amino acids. Per germline, CDR1 MNHEY and CDR2 SMNVEV (reference sequence). The CDR3 region is CASSSPTSGSQETQYF. DNA for the CDR3: TGTGCCAGCAGTTCGCCGACTAGCGGGTCCCAAGAGACCCAGTACTTC.

This chain connects TRBV27 to TRBJ1-1; 8 positions match TRBD1. The V and J ends lost 7 bases and 1 base, in that order; junction bases with no gene match: 11. Germline assignment: CDR1 MNHEY and CDR2 SMNVEV (reference sequence). The length of the CDR3 is 16 residues. This chain's CDR3 is CASTRFQGAANTEAFF. DNA of the CDR3: TGTGCCAGCACCAGATTCCAGGGGGCCGCGAACACTGAAGCTTTCTTT.

V usage is TRBV12-3 or TRBV12-4 and J usage is TRBJ2-3, with no clear D. Trimming shortened V by 6 bases and J by 6 bases, and 10 bases separated the two germline ends. The CDR3 length is 12 residues. The CDR3, as DNA: TGTGCCAGCAGCCGGATGGGGGATACGCAGTATTTT. Its translation: CASSRMGDTQYF.

The rearrangement uses TRBV25-1 and TRBJ2-4; D remains unclear. The J call may be wrong; the DNA end is better matched by TRBJ2-1. Germline V CDR1 and CDR2: MGHDK, SYGVNS. The CDR3 length is 16 residues. The CDR3 DNA sequence: TGTGCCAGCAGTGAATCGGGCCCAAGCACCCCTAATGAGCAGTTCTTC. Encoded protein: CASSESGPSTPNEQFF.